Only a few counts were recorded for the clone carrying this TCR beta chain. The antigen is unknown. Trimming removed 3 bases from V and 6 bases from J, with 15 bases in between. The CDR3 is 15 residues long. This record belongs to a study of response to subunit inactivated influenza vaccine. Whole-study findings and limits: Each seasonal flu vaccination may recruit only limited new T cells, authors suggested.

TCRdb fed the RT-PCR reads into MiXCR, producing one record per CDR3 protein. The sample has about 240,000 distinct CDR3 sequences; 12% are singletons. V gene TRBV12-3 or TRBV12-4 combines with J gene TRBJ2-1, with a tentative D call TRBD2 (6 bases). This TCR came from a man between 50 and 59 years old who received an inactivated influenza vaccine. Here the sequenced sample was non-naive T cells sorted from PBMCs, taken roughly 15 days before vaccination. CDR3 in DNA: TGTGCCAGCAGTTTGGCGGGACTGGCCAGCAATGAGCAGTTCTTC. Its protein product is CASSLAGLASNEQFF.